This TCR beta chain stems from a study of regulatory T cells in long-lasting Graves disease (dated by TCRdb to the early 2020s). For the wider study: Antithyroid drugs had been taken for less than 3 months by newly diagnosed Graves' disease patients. The study was registered as a clinical trial and conducted in China. Peripheral blood TCR sequencing and RNA sequencing compared persistent Graves' disease patients with newly diagnosed Graves' disease patients. A total of some 33 samples were covered by TCR sequencing, comprising roughly 13 persistent and roughly 20 newly diagnosed Graves' disease patients.

From the cysteine up to the phenylalanine, the CDR3 has a length of 15 residues. Here the CDR3 DNA is all that survives: 45 bases in frame from base 1. Cut back by 3 bases and 0 bases, the V and J ends lie 9 bases apart. For CDR1 and CDR2, the germline V gene lists SGDLS and YYNGEE. As concerns this clonotype: Its antigen is not yet known. It has no much larger one-base neighbor in the sample; base qualities were not kept.

Overall study results and their limits: Peripheral blood alone was examined, since thyroid tissue, which constituted the primary lesion, could not be accessed. The authors acknowledged the small sample size as a limitation that may reduce accuracy. Persistent disease showed preferential use of TRBV28, TRBJ1-2 and TRBJ2-5, whereas newly diagnosed disease favored TRBV20-1 and TRBJ2-1. Lower TCR Shannon entropy and fewer highly expanded clones were observed in persistent Graves' disease patients than in newly diagnosed patients, which suggested clonal expansion. Only the TCR beta chain was sequenced and analyzed. Patients with persistent disease shared more public clonotypes (around 2,700) than newly diagnosed patients did (approximately 1,000).

The sample's time point, from its label and the paper: newly diagnosed GD, antithyroid drugs for less than 3 months. RNA was extracted from PBMCs in TRIzol for both TCR sequencing and RNA sequencing. Graves' disease was diagnosed according to American Thyroid Association guidelines. The patients came from an endocrinology department in Xi'an, China. Each patient gave approximately 9.7 milliliters of peripheral blood, collected in an EDTA anticoagulant tube. PBMCs were isolated by Ficoll Paque Plus density gradient separation without further T cell sorting. An Agilent 2100 Bioanalyzer and agarose gel were used to check RNA quality, while a NanoDrop 2000 measured RNA concentration. The library was made by multiplex PCR. The instrument was an Illumina HiSeq 4000. To build TCR beta libraries, CDR3 regions were amplified by Arm-PCR using iRepertoire HTBI primers. Before sequencing, the PCR products went through gel purification. The source study handled its data this way. Across samples, about 63 TRBV and 14 TRBJ segments were identified and used for gene usage analysis of CDR3 amino acid clonotypes. Filtered high-quality paired reads were merged into contigs using COPE and FqMerger. BLAST was used to align contigs to IMGT TRBV, TRBD and TRBJ reference genes, and CDR3 was defined according to IMGT. Clonotypes above 0.1% frequency were classified as highly expanded clones. Shannon entropy served as the measure of repertoire diversity, while the Gini coefficient captured V-J evenness. Public clonotypes were defined as clonotypes shared by more than one individual. TCRdb cleaned the public reads at Q25 with fastp, built clones with MiXCR and kept in-frame beta chains. Under each unique CDR3 protein, matching rows form one entry showing the most common genes and DNA. The authors' filters were not applied to this entry. Across this sample there are 530,000 or so distinct CDR3 sequences, with 16% seen only once. Of the sample, about 12% falls within the top ten clones.

Another study also made use of these data, one on T cells in Graves' hyperthyroidism and ophthalmopathy. The second study's authors report: Graves' hyperthyroidism was defined as stable when no progression to ophthalmopathy occurred over 18 months of follow-up. Hyperthyroidism patients were newly diagnosed, had a disease duration of under 2 months, and were aged 18 to 65 years. Any patient with an uncontrolled infection, another autoimmune disease, pregnancy or lactation was excluded. Clinical symptoms, serum thyroxine and TRAb, thyroid ultrasound, and orbital computed tomography formed the basis for the diagnoses. A first-round RT-PCR of the TCR CDR3 used the HTBI primer set with the Qiagen OneStep RT-PCR kit. Most expanded thyroid clonotypes (frequency above 0.001) were also detected in blood, suggesting blood repertoires may reflect thyroid immune responses. A model built on a 13 V-J signature distinguished ophthalmopathy from stable hyperthyroidism, reaching over 85% sensitivity and about 81% specificity in cross-validation and 80%/75% in testing. During validation, the model predicted progression to ophthalmopathy a median of approximately 6.5 months ahead of onset, with around 71% sensitivity and about 75% specificity. TCR V-J signatures able to tell the groups apart were searched for in a discovery cohort of 95 or so patients, of whom under 45 had Graves' ophthalmopathy and about 60 had stable Graves' hyperthyroidism. An independent validation cohort of around 20 hyperthyroidism patients and approximately 16 patients who later progressed to ophthalmopathy tested prospective prediction of ophthalmopathy. The roughly 94 discovery patients were randomly divided into training and test sets at a 7:3 ratio. In addition, the study compared T-cell repertoires in thyroid tissue and in blood from five or six Graves' hyperthyroidism patients. Following sampling, methimazole starting at 30 mg daily was given to hyperthyroidism patients, and high-dose intravenous methylprednisolone was given to ophthalmopathy patients. Libraries were constructed in a second round of multiplex PCR, after which size selection and purification were carried out. Paired-end sequencing of the libraries was performed with 100 bp reads on an Illumina HiSeq2000. SOAPnuke was used to process the raw data, with reads discarded if the reads contained adapters or uncalled bases, had a mean Phred below 15, or lacked an exact constant-primer or identifier match. High-quality paired reads were merged with COPE v1.2.5, and unique nucleotide sequences were defined as clonotypes. MiTCR v1.1 was used to align clonotypes to the IMGT TRBV, TRBD and TRBJ reference segments. Analysis was restricted to V-J combinations with a frequency above 0.0001, which covered roughly 99% of repertoires. The TCS score was defined as F50 (clonal expansion) divided by E x V (chaos), with BLOSUM62-based TCRdist calculated between CDR3 peptides within each V-J. Welch's t-statistics and random forest reduced some 510 V-J features to around 14, which were used in a naive Bayes classifier (R e1071). Sample size was not statistically predetermined, and blinding of investigators to group allocation was not performed. According to the paper, TCR Vbeta CDR3 sequencing was carried out on approximately 140 peripheral blood samples, which came from 40 to 45 ophthalmopathy, about 75 hyperthyroidism and about 17 progressor patients.

In this chain, TRBV9 is recombined with TRBJ1-4, with the identity of the D gene unclear. Sequencing used peripheral blood mononuclear cells (PBMCs), obtained at new diagnosis, from a patient treated with antithyroid drugs. This receptor was taken from a man between 18 and 29 years old with Graves disease. Donor details come from another sample of the same person, matched by shared clones. The nucleotide sequence reads as follows: TGTGCCAGCAGCGCCTCAGGAGCAACTAATGAAAAACTGTTTTTT. Its translation reads: CASSASGATNEKLFF. Reference TRBV9 and TRBJ1-4 proteins supply the regions before and after the CDR3; the full variable domain is: DSGVTQTPKHLITATGQRVTLRCSPRSGDLSVYWYQQSLDQGLQFLIQYYNGEERAKGNILERFSAQQFPDLHSELNLSSLELGDSALYFCASSASGATNEKLFFGSGTQLSVL.